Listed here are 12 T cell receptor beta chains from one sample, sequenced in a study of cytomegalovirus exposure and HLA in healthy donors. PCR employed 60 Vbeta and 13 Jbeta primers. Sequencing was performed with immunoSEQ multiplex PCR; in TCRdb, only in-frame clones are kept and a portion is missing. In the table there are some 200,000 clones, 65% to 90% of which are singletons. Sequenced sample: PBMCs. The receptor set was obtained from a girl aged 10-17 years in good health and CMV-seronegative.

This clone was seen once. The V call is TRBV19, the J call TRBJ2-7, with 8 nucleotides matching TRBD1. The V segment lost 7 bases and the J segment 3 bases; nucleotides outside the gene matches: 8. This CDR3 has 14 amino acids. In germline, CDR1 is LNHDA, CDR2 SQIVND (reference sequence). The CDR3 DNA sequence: TGTGCCAGTAAAAAATCAGGGGGCGTCTACGAGCAGTACTTC. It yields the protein CASKKSGGVYEQYF.

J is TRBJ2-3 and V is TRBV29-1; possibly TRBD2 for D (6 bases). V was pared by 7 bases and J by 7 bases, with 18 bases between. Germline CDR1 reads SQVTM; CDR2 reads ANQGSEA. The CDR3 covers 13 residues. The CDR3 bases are TGCAGCGGCGGGACCACTATTTTAAATACGCAGTATTTT. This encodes CSGGTTILNTQYF.

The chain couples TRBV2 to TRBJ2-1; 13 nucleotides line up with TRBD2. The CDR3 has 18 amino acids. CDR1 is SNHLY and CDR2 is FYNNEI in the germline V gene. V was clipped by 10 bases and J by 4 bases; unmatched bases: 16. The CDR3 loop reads CAIPRGLAGDGVYNEQFF. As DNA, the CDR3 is TGTGCCATCCCTCGCGGACTAGCGGGAGATGGGGTGTACAATGAGCAGTTCTTC.

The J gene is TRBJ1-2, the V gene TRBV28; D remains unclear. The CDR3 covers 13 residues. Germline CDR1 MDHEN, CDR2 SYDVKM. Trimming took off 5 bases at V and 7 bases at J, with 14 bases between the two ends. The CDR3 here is CASSAGSKPGYTF. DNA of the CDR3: TGTGCCAGCAGTGCCGGGTCGAAGCCTGGCTACACCTTC.

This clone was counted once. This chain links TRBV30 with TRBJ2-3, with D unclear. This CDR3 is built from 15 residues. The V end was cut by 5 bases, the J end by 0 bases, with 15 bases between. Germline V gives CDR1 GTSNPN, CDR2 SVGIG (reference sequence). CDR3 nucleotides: TGTGCCTGGGGTCAACATACGGGTAGCACAGATACGCAGTATTTT. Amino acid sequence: CAWGQHTGSTDTQYF. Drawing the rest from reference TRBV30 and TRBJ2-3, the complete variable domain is SQTIHQWPATLVQPVGSPLSLECTVEGTSNPNLYWYRQAAGRGLQLLFYSVGIGQISSEVPQNLSASRPQDRQFILSSKKLLLSDSGFYLCAWGQHTGSTDTQYFGPGTRLTVL.

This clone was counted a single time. Here the CDR3 DNA reads TGTGCCAGCAGCCAAGATTATCTCGGGTCCGAGCAGTACTTC. It codes for CASSQDYLGSEQYF. The gene calls are TRBV4-2 and TRBJ2-7, with D unclear. Germline CDR1 reads LGHNA; CDR2 reads YNFKEQ. The CDR3 length is 14 residues. V was cut by 0 bases and J by 6 bases, with 12 bases left in between.

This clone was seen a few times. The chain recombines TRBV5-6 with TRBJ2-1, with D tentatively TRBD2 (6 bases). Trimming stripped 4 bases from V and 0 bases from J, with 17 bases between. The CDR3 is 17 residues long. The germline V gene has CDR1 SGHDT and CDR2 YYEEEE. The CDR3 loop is CASSSLARPSSYNEQFF. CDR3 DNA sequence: TGTGCCAGCAGCAGCCTAGCGCGCCCAAGCTCCTACAATGAGCAGTTCTTC.

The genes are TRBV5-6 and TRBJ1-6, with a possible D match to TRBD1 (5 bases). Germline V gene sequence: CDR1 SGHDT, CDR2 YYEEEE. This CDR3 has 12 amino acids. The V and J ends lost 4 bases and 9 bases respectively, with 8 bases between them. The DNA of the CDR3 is TGTGCCAGCAGCCAACAGGCTTCACCCCTCCACTTT. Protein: CASSQQASPLHF.

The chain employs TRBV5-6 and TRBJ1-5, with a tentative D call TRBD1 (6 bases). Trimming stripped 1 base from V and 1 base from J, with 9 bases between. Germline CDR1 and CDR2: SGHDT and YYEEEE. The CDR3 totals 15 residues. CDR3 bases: TGTGCCAGCAGCTTGAGACAGGCCAGCAATCAGCCCCAGCATTTT. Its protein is CASSLRQASNQPQHF.

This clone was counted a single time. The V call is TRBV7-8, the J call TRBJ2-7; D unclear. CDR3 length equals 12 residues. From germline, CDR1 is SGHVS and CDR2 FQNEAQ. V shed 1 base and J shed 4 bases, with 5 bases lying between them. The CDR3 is CASSLETYEQYF. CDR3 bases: TGTGCCAGCAGCTTAGAGACTTACGAGCAGTACTTC.

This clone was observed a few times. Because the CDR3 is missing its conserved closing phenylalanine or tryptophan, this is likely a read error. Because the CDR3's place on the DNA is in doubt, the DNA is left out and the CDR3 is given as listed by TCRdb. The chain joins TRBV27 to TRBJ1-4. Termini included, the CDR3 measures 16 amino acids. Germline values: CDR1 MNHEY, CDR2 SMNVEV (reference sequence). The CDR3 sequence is CASSSGEGKLPYLPFV.

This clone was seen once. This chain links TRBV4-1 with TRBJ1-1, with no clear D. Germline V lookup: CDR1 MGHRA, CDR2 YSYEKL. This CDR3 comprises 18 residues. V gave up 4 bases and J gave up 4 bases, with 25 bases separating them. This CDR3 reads CASSRTAWRVPRGTEAFF. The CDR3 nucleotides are TGCGCCAGCAGCCGGACCGCCTGGAGGGTCCCCCGTGGCACTGAAGCTTTCTTT.